The TCR beta chain described here comes from a study of blood T cell repertoires in COVID-19. On the study more broadly: Samples came from the United States, Italy and Spain, spanning acute and convalescent COVID-19. Sources were T cells, B-cell-depleted T cells, or PBMCs; the material itself was cDNA or gDNA.

Cohort 3 recovery required two negative PCRs, clearance, or symptom resolution. The junction had 8 bases not matched to a gene; V was cut back by 2 bases and J by 4 bases. Germline lookup yields CDR1 SGHAT and CDR2 FQNNGV. This CDR3 has 16 residues. Per the study methods: The authors estimated nucleated cell counts from reference gene primer amplification. TCRdb's copy holds only in-frame clones and misses some; the assay was immunoSEQ multiplex PCR. Clonal size and the V and J genes are those of that table, whereas D and trimming came from the DNA. The table shows roughly 150,000 clones, with around 80% occurring only once. This clone was observed a single time.

Sequenced: PBMCs or T cells enriched from blood (not recorded which). The chain joins TRBV11-2 to TRBJ2-1; 7 bases are a match to TRBD1. This clonotype originated in a man in his fifties who had recovered from COVID-19. CDR3 in amino acids: CASSLILGGEYNEQFF. CDR3 DNA: TGTGCCAGCAGCTTAATATTAGGGGGCGAGTACAATGAGCAGTTCTTC.